The T cell receptor beta chain described here comes from a study of regulatory T cells in long-lasting Graves disease. Arm-PCR with iRepertoire HTBI primers amplified the CDR3 regions for these TCR beta libraries. Via MiXCR, TCRdb re-called the multiplex PCR reads, giving one row per CDR3 protein. Here the sample spans roughly 500,000 distinct CDR3 sequences, 13% being singletons. V was trimmed by 0 bases and J by 3 bases, leaving 15 bases between them. This CDR3 spans 16 amino acids. Germline CDR1 and CDR2: KGHSH and LQKENI. Regarding time point: newly diagnosed GD, antithyroid drugs for less than 3 months. The TCR library used RNA extracted from PBMCs. These same records also appear under a second study, on T cells in Graves' hyperthyroidism and ophthalmopathy. Turning to that study: Those with hyperthyroidism were 18 to 65 years old, newly diagnosed, and ill for under 2 months.

The chain employs TRBV18 and TRBJ2-7; D might be TRBD2 (6 bases). The sequence was collected from a man aged 30-40 years with Graves disease. Material: peripheral blood mononuclear cells (PBMCs), obtained at new diagnosis, from a patient treated with antithyroid drugs. The CDR3 region is CASSPPGGSRGYEQYF. DNA of the CDR3: TGTGCCAGCTCACCACCGGGAGGTAGCCGGGGCTACGAGCAGTACTTC.